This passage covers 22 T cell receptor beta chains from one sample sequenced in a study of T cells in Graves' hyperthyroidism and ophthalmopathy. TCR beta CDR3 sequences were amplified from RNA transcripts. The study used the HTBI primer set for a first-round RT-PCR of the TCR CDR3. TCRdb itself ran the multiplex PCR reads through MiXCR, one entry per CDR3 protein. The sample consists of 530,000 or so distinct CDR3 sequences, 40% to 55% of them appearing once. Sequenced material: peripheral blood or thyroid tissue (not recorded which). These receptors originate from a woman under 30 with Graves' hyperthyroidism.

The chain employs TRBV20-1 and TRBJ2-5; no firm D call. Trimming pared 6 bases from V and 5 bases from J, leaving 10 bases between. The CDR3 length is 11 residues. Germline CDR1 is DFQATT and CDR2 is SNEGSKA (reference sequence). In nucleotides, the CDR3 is TGCAGTGCCGATCCTGGGGAGACCCAGTACTTC. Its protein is CSADPGETQYF.

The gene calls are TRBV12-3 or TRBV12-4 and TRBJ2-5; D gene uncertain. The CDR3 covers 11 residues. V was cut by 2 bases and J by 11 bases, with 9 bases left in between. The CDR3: CASSLLGSQYF. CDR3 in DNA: TGTGCCAGCAGTTTACTCGGTTCTCAGTACTTC.

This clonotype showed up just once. The CDR3 nucleotides are TGCAGTGCTAAACTAGCGGGAGTAGAGCAGTTCTTC. This gives the protein CSAKLAGVEQFF. The chain recombines TRBV20-1 with TRBJ2-1; TRBD2 matches at 11 bases. Germline V gene sequence: CDR1 DFQATT, CDR2 SNEGSKA (reference sequence). The CDR3 is 12 residues long. V shed 4 bases, J shed 10 bases, and the junction held 3 bases outside the gene matches.

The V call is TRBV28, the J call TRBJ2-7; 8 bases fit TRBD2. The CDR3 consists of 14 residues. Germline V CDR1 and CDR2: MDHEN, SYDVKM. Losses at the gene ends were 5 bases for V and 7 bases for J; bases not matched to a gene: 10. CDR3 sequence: CASSLAGGRNEQYF. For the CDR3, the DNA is TGTGCCAGCAGTCTCGCGGGAGGTCGGAATGAGCAGTACTTC. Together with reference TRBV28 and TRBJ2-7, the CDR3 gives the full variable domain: DVKVTQSSRYLVKRTGEKVFLECVQDMDHENMFWYRQDPGLGLRLIYFSYDVKMKEKGDIPEGYSVSREKKERFSLILESASTNQTSMYLCASSLAGGRNEQYFGPGTRLTVT.

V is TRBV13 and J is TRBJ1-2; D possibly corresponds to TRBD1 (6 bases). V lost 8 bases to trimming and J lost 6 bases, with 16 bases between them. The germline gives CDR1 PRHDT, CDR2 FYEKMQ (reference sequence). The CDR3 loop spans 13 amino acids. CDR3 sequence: CASRGGRVDGYTF. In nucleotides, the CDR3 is TGTGCCAGCCGGGGGGGCCGGGTTGATGGCTACACCTTC.

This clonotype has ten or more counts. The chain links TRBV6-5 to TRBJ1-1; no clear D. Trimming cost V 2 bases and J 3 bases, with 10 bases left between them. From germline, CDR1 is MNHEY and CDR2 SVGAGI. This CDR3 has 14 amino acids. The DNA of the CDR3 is TGTGCCAGCAGTTACGGTCCGATCGACACTGAAGCTTTCTTT. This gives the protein CASSYGPIDTEAFF.

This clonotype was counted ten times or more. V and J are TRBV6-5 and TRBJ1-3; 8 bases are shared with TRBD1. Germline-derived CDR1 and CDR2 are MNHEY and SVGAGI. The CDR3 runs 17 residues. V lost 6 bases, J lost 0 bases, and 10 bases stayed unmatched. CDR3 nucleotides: TGTGCCAGCAGCTCGGGACAGGCTCCCACCTCTGGAAACACCATATATTTT. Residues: CASSSGQAPTSGNTIYF.

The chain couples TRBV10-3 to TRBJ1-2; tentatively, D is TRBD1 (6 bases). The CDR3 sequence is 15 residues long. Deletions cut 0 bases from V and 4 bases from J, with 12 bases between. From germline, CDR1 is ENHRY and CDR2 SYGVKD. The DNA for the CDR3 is TGTGCCATCAGTGAGTCTTCAGGGGTGGGCTATGGCTACACCTTC. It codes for CAISESSGVGYGYTF.

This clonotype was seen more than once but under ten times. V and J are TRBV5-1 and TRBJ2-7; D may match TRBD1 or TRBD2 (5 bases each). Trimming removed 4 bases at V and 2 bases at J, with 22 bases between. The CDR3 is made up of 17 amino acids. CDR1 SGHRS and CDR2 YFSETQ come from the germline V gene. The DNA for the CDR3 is TGCGCCAGCAGCCTACAAGCGTTTGAGGGGCTAACCTACGAGCAGTACTTC. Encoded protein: CASSLQAFEGLTYEQYF.

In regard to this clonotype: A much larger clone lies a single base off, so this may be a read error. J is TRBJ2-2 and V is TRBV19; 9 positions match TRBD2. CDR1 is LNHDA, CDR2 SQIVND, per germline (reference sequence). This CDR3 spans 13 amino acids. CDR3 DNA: TGTACCACCTGCGGGAGGGCCTCGGGGGAGCTGTTTTTT. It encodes CTTCGRASGELFF.

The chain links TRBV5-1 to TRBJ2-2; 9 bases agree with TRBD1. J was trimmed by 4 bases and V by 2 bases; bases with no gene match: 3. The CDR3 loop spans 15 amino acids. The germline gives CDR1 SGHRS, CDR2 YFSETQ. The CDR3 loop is CASSFGDRVTGELFF. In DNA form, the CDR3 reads TGCGCCAGCAGCTTTGGGGACAGGGTCACCGGGGAGCTGTTTTTT.

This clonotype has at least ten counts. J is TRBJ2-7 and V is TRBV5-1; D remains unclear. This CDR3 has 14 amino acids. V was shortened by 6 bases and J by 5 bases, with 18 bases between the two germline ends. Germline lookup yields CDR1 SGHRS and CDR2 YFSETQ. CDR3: CASKDVGYIDEQYF. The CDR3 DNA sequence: TGCGCCAGCAAGGATGTGGGGTATATCGACGAGCAGTACTTC.

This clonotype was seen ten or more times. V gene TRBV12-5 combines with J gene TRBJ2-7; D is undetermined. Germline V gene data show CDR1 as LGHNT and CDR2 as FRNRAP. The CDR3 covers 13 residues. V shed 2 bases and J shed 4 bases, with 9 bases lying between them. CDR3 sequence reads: CASGLLSRYEQYF. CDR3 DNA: TGTGCTAGTGGTTTGCTCAGTAGATACGAGCAGTACTTC.

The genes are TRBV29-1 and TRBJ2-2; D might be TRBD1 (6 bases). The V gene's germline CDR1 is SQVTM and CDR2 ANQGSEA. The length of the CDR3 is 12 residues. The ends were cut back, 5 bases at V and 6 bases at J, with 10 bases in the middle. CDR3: CSVTTGSGELFF. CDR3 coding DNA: TGCAGCGTTACCACAGGGTCCGGGGAGCTGTTTTTT.

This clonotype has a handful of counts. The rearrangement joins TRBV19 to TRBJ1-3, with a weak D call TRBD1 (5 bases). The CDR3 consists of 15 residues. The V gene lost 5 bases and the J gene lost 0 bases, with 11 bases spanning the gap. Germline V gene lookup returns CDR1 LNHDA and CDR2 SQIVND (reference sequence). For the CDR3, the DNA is TGTGCCAGTAGTCGACAGCCCGACTCTGGAAACACCATATATTTT. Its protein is CASSRQPDSGNTIYF.

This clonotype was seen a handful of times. In nucleotides, the CDR3 is TGTGCCACCGCACTAGCGGATTACAATGAGCAGTTCTTC. Amino acids: CATALADYNEQFF. V is TRBV24-1 and J is TRBJ2-1, with 8 bases that match TRBD2. The CDR3 spans 13 residues. The trim removed 9 bases at V and 4 bases at J, leaving 4 bases unmatched. CDR1 KGHDR and CDR2 SFDVKD come from the germline V gene.

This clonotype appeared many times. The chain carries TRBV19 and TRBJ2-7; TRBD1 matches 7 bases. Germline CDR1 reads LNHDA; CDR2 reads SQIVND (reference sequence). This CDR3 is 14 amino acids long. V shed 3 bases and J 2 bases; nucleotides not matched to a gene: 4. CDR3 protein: CASSISTGAYEQYF. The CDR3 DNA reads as TGTGCCAGTAGTATCAGCACAGGGGCCTACGAGCAGTACTTC.

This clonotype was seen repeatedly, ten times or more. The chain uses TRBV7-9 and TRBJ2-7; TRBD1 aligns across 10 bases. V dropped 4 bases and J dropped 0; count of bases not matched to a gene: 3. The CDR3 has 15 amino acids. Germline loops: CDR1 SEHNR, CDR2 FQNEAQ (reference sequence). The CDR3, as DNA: TGTGCCAGCAGCTCGGACAGGGGGTTCTCCTACGAGCAGTACTTC. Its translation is CASSSDRGFSYEQYF.

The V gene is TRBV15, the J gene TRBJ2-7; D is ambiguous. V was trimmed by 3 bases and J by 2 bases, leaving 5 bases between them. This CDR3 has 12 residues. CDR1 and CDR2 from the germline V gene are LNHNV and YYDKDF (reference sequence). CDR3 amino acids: CATSSQTYEQYF. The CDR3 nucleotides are TGTGCCACCAGCAGCCAGACCTACGAGCAGTACTTC.

The CDR3 sequence: CSAGQGAFF. Written as DNA, the CDR3 is TGCAGTGCCGGACAGGGGGCTTTCTTT. The chain couples TRBV20-1 to TRBJ1-1, with 9 bases aligning to TRBD1. Germline lookup yields CDR1 DFQATT and CDR2 SNEGSKA (reference sequence). With V trimmed by 6 bases and J by 11 bases, 1 base remained unmatched. This CDR3 has 9 amino acids.

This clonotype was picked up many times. The CDR3 protein is CASSLFPPSNYGYTF. For the CDR3, the DNA is TGTGCCAGCAGCTTGTTTCCTCCCTCTAACTATGGCTACACCTTC. The chain combines TRBV5-6 with TRBJ1-2, with D hard to call. Germline loops: CDR1 SGHDT, CDR2 YYEEEE. Trimming removed 1 base at V and 0 bases at J, with 10 bases between. The CDR3 length is 15 residues.

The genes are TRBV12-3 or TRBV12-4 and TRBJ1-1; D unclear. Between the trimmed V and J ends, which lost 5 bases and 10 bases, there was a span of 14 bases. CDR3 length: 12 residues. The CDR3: CASSPRLAGAFF. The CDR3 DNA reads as TGTGCCAGCAGTCCCAGACTAGCGGGAGCTTTCTTT.